The rows below give T cell receptor beta chains drawn from one sample of a study of lymphopenia after photon versus proton radiotherapy. Profiled with immunoSEQ multiplex PCR; TCRdb holds only in-frame clones, not every one. The sample records over 50,000 clones, approximately 83% being singletons. Material: peripheral blood, obtained from a patient treated with photon-based radiotherapy. The source of these receptors is a man aged 35 to 55 with gastric cancer. The CDR3 runs from the conserved cysteine through the conserved F or W. D genes are given only for firm matches. Clone size appears in some rows only: once, few, many, or a class for an expanded clone.

J gene: TRBJ1-5
D gene: NA
CDR3 length: 15
clone size: NA
V gene: TRBV27
CDR3 DNA: TGTGCCAGCAGTTCTAGGGGAGTGGGCAATCAGCCCCAGCATTTT
CDR3 protein: CASSSRGVGNQPQHF

J gene: TRBJ2-4
D gene: TRBD1
CDR3 length: 16
clone size: NA
V gene: TRBV15
CDR3 DNA: TGTGCCACCAGCTCTAGACAGGGAATAGCCAAAAACATTCAGTACTTC
CDR3 protein: CATSSRQGIAKNIQYF

J gene: TRBJ2-5
D gene: TRBD1
CDR3 length: 13
clone size: NA
V gene: TRBV30
CDR3 DNA: TGTGCCTCCTCGGACAGGGGGCAAGAGACCCAGTACTTC
CDR3 protein: CASSDRGQETQYF

J gene: TRBJ2-1
D gene: TRBD1
CDR3 length: 15
clone size: NA
V gene: TRBV9
CDR3 DNA: TGTGCCAGCAGCGTGGGACAGGGGGGCTACAATGAGCAGTTCTTC
CDR3 protein: CASSVGQGGYNEQFF

J gene: TRBJ1-6
D gene: TRBD1
CDR3 length: 15
clone size: NA
V gene: TRBV27
CDR3 DNA: TGTGCCAGCAGCCCCTGGGACAGGGACGCTTCACCCCTCCACTTT
CDR3 protein: CASSPWDRDASPLHF

J gene: TRBJ2-2
D gene: TRBD1
CDR3 length: 14
clone size: once
V gene: TRBV11-3
CDR3 DNA: TGTGCCAGCAGCTCACAGGGGGACACCGGGGAGCTGTTTTTT
CDR3 protein: CASSSQGDTGELFF

J gene: TRBJ2-2
D gene: NA
CDR3 length: 14
clone size: NA
V gene: TRBV12-5
CDR3 DNA: TGTGCTAGTGGTTTGGTAGGGGGTGGCGGGGAGCTGTTTTTT
CDR3 protein: CASGLVGGGGELFF

J gene: TRBJ2-1
D gene: NA
CDR3 length: 15
clone size: NA
V gene: TRBV18
CDR3 DNA: TGTGCCAGCTCTTCAGATTCGGTCTCCTACAATGAGCAGTTCTTC
CDR3 protein: CASSSDSVSYNEQFF

J gene: TRBJ2-2
D gene: NA
CDR3 length: 15
clone size: NA
V gene: TRBV7-2
CDR3 DNA: TGTGCCAGCAGCTCGGTGGCACCTCAGACCGGGGAGCTGTTTTTT
CDR3 protein: CASSSVAPQTGELFF

J gene: TRBJ2-7
D gene: NA
CDR3 length: 13
clone size: NA
V gene: TRBV2
CDR3 DNA: TGTGCCAGCAGTGAAGGTCTCTCCTACGAGCAGTACTTC
CDR3 protein: CASSEGLSYEQYF

J gene: TRBJ1-2
D gene: NA
CDR3 length: 16
clone size: NA
V gene: TRBV7-6
CDR3 DNA: TGTGCCAGCAGCTCGCTCCCGGGTCCAGACAACTATGGCTACACCTTC
CDR3 protein: CASSSLPGPDNYGYTF

J gene: TRBJ1-1
D gene: TRBD1
CDR3 length: 15
clone size: NA
V gene: TRBV18
CDR3 DNA: TGTGCCAGCTCACCACGGACAGGGGGGGACACTGAAGCTTTCTTT
CDR3 protein: CASSPRTGGDTEAFF

J gene: TRBJ2-7
D gene: TRBD1
CDR3 length: 15
clone size: NA
V gene: TRBV27
CDR3 DNA: TGTGCCAGCAGTTTATCAGGCGGGACAGGGGGCGAGCAGTACTTC
CDR3 protein: CASSLSGGTGGEQYF

J gene: TRBJ2-3
D gene: TRBD1
CDR3 length: 13
clone size: NA
V gene: TRBV30
CDR3 DNA: TGTGCCTGGTCCAGGGGGAAGGGAGATACGCAGTATTTT
CDR3 protein: CAWSRGKGDTQYF

J gene: TRBJ1-5
D gene: NA
CDR3 length: 15
clone size: few
V gene: TRBV5-1
CDR3 DNA: TGCGCCAGCTCCCCCGGGACACAGAGCAATCAGCCCCAGCATTTT
CDR3 protein: CASSPGTQSNQPQHF

J gene: TRBJ1-4
D gene: NA
CDR3 length: 15
clone size: NA
V gene: TRBV19
CDR3 DNA: TGTGCCAGTAGTGTAACGGACAGAAATAATGAAAAACTGTTTTTT
CDR3 protein: CASSVTDRNNEKLFF

J gene: TRBJ1-5
D gene: NA
CDR3 length: 15
clone size: few
V gene: TRBV18
CDR3 DNA: TGTGCCAGCTCACCCTCGACGAACGAGGGTCAGCCCCAGCATTTT
CDR3 protein: CASSPSTNEGQPQHF

J gene: TRBJ2-7
D gene: TRBD2
CDR3 length: 16
clone size: NA
V gene: TRBV7-2
CDR3 DNA: TGTGCCAGCAGCTCCTCTAGCGGGGGCCTTTCCTACGAGCAGTACTTC
CDR3 protein: CASSSSSGGLSYEQYF

J gene: TRBJ2-7
D gene: NA
CDR3 length: 11
clone size: NA
V gene: TRBV5-1
CDR3 DNA: TGCGCCAGCAGCTTCAGATACGAGCAGTACTTC
CDR3 protein: CASSFRYEQYF

J gene: TRBJ2-2
D gene: NA
CDR3 length: 12
clone size: once
V gene: TRBV2
CDR3 DNA: TGTGCCAGCACCGAGGGGACCGGGGAGCTGTTTTTT
CDR3 protein: CASTEGTGELFF

J gene: TRBJ2-6
D gene: NA
CDR3 length: 15
clone size: NA
V gene: TRBV5-1
CDR3 DNA: TGCGCCAGCAGGTTACAGGTCTCTGGGGCCAACGTCCTGACTTTC
CDR3 protein: CASRLQVSGANVLTF

J gene: TRBJ1-6
D gene: NA
CDR3 length: 15
clone size: NA
V gene: TRBV30
CDR3 DNA: TGTGCCTGGAGGAGGAGCGGAGGGGGTGTCTCACCCCTCCACTTT
CDR3 protein: CAWRRSGGGVSPLHF

J gene: TRBJ2-5
D gene: NA
CDR3 length: 16
clone size: NA
V gene: TRBV19
CDR3 DNA: TGTGCCAGTAGGGACCCAGGGAAAGGGGTTCAAGAGACCCAGTACTTC
CDR3 protein: CASRDPGKGVQETQYF

J gene: TRBJ2-3
D gene: TRBD2
CDR3 length: 16
clone size: NA
V gene: TRBV7-2
CDR3 DNA: TGTGCCAGCAGCTTGGCAGCGGGGAGTATATCAGATACGCAGTATTTT
CDR3 protein: CASSLAAGSISDTQYF

J gene: TRBJ1-1
D gene: NA
CDR3 length: 13
clone size: NA
V gene: TRBV30
CDR3 DNA: TGTGCCTGGAGTCTGGGATTGGGCACTGAAGCTTTCTTT
CDR3 protein: CAWSLGLGTEAFF

J gene: TRBJ1-1
D gene: NA
CDR3 length: 13
clone size: NA
V gene: TRBV5-1
CDR3 DNA: TGCGCCAGCAGGTCAGGGTTGAACACTGAAGCTTTCTTT
CDR3 protein: CASRSGLNTEAFF

J gene: TRBJ2-7
D gene: TRBD1
CDR3 length: 13
clone size: NA
V gene: TRBV7-2
CDR3 DNA: TGTGCCAGCAGCACAGACAGGGGCTACGAGCAGTACTTC
CDR3 protein: CASSTDRGYEQYF

J gene: TRBJ2-3
D gene: NA
CDR3 length: 14
clone size: NA
V gene: TRBV5-1
CDR3 DNA: TGCGCCAGCAGCTTGGTTGGGGGCCCGGATACGCAGTATTTT
CDR3 protein: CASSLVGGPDTQYF

J gene: TRBJ1-2
D gene: TRBD1
CDR3 length: 14
clone size: few
V gene: TRBV5-1
CDR3 DNA: TGCGCCAGCAGCCGGGACAGGGTGAACTATGGCTACACCTTC
CDR3 protein: CASSRDRVNYGYTF

J gene: TRBJ2-7
D gene: NA
CDR3 length: 14
clone size: NA
V gene: TRBV25-1
CDR3 DNA: TGTGCCAGCAAGAAAGACAGGCCGTCCTACGAGCAGTACTTC
CDR3 protein: CASKKDRPSYEQYF

J gene: TRBJ1-5
D gene: NA
CDR3 length: 13
clone size: NA
V gene: TRBV18
CDR3 DNA: TGTGCCAGCGCTCTTCATAGCAATCAGCCCCAGCATTTT
CDR3 protein: CASALHSNQPQHF

J gene: TRBJ2-5
D gene: TRBD1
CDR3 length: 12
clone size: few
V gene: TRBV7-2
CDR3 DNA: TGTGCCAGCAGCTCGGCAGGGGGACGGGAGTACTTC
CDR3 protein: CASSSAGGREYF

J gene: TRBJ1-2
D gene: NA
CDR3 length: 14
clone size: NA
V gene: TRBV30
CDR3 DNA: TGTGCCTGGAGAAAGGGTAGAGGAAACTATGGCTACACCTTC
CDR3 protein: CAWRKGRGNYGYTF

J gene: TRBJ1-1
D gene: TRBD1
CDR3 length: 16
clone size: few
V gene: TRBV7-9
CDR3 DNA: TGTGCCAGCAGCTTAGGCGGGACAGGGGGCGGCACTGAAGCTTTCTTT
CDR3 protein: CASSLGGTGGGTEAFF

J gene: TRBJ1-6
D gene: NA
CDR3 length: 13
clone size: NA
V gene: TRBV19
CDR3 DNA: TGTGCCAGCTCACAGGGTCCTGGCTCACCCCTCCACTTT
CDR3 protein: CASSQGPGSPLHF

J gene: TRBJ1-2
D gene: TRBD1
CDR3 length: 11
clone size: NA
V gene: TRBV5-6
CDR3 DNA: TGTGCCAGCAGCTCCCGGGACAGGGAACAATTC
CDR3 protein: CASSSRDREQF

J gene: TRBJ2-5
D gene: NA
CDR3 length: 14
clone size: NA
V gene: TRBV7-8
CDR3 DNA: TGTGCCAGCAGCTTAGTAAGTTCAACCGAGACCCAGTACTTC
CDR3 protein: CASSLVSSTETQYF